This T cell receptor (beta chain) was identified in a study of cytomegalovirus exposure and HLA in healthy donors. The primer mix had 60 Vbeta and 13 Jbeta primers. Assay: immunoSEQ multiplex PCR; the TCRdb copy retains only in-frame clones and omits some. The sample consists of around 270,000 clones, 80% of them appearing once. CDR1 MGHRA and CDR2 YSYEKL come from the germline V gene. The CDR3 contains 16 residues. Trimming took 3 bases from V and 1 from J, leaving 13 bases between them. The source material was PBMCs. The chain carries TRBV4-1 and TRBJ2-1; D is perhaps TRBD2 (5 bases). This TCR came from a girl under 10 years old in good health and CMV-seronegative. CDR3 DNA: TGCGCCAGCAGCCAGACACTTACGGGATCCTACAATGAGCAGTTCTTC. This sequence encodes CASSQTLTGSYNEQFF.